This TCR beta chain was identified during a study of CD8+CD57+ T cells in acquired aplastic anemia. About the study: Sorted CD4+ and CD8+ cells gave an average of 3.2 ug of DNA.

TCR beta VDJ and CDR3 were profiled, and genomic DNA was the template. One entry per CDR3 protein results from TCRdb running MiXCR on the reads. This table has around 500,000 distinct CDR3 sequences, about a third appearing once. Sequencing involved patients with CD8+CD57+ cell expansion previously shown by flow cytometry. Every one of the patients had aplastic anemia (severe, acquired). The V gene lost 4 bases and the J gene lost 1 base, with 12 bases spanning the gap. The CDR3 has 16 amino acids. Germline CDR1 reads KGHDR; CDR2 reads SFDVKD. This clonotype occurred once. The TCR sequence derives from a human donor with aplastic anemia. This chain uses TRBV24-1 with TRBJ2-2; a weak D match, TRBD1 (5 bases). The sequencing sample was made of sorted CD4+, CD8+, or CD8+CD57+ T cells (not recorded which) from PBMCs. The CDR3 here is CATSDGETVNTGELFF. CDR3 nucleotides: TGTGCCACCAGTGACGGCGAGACAGTGAACACCGGGGAGCTGTTTTTT.